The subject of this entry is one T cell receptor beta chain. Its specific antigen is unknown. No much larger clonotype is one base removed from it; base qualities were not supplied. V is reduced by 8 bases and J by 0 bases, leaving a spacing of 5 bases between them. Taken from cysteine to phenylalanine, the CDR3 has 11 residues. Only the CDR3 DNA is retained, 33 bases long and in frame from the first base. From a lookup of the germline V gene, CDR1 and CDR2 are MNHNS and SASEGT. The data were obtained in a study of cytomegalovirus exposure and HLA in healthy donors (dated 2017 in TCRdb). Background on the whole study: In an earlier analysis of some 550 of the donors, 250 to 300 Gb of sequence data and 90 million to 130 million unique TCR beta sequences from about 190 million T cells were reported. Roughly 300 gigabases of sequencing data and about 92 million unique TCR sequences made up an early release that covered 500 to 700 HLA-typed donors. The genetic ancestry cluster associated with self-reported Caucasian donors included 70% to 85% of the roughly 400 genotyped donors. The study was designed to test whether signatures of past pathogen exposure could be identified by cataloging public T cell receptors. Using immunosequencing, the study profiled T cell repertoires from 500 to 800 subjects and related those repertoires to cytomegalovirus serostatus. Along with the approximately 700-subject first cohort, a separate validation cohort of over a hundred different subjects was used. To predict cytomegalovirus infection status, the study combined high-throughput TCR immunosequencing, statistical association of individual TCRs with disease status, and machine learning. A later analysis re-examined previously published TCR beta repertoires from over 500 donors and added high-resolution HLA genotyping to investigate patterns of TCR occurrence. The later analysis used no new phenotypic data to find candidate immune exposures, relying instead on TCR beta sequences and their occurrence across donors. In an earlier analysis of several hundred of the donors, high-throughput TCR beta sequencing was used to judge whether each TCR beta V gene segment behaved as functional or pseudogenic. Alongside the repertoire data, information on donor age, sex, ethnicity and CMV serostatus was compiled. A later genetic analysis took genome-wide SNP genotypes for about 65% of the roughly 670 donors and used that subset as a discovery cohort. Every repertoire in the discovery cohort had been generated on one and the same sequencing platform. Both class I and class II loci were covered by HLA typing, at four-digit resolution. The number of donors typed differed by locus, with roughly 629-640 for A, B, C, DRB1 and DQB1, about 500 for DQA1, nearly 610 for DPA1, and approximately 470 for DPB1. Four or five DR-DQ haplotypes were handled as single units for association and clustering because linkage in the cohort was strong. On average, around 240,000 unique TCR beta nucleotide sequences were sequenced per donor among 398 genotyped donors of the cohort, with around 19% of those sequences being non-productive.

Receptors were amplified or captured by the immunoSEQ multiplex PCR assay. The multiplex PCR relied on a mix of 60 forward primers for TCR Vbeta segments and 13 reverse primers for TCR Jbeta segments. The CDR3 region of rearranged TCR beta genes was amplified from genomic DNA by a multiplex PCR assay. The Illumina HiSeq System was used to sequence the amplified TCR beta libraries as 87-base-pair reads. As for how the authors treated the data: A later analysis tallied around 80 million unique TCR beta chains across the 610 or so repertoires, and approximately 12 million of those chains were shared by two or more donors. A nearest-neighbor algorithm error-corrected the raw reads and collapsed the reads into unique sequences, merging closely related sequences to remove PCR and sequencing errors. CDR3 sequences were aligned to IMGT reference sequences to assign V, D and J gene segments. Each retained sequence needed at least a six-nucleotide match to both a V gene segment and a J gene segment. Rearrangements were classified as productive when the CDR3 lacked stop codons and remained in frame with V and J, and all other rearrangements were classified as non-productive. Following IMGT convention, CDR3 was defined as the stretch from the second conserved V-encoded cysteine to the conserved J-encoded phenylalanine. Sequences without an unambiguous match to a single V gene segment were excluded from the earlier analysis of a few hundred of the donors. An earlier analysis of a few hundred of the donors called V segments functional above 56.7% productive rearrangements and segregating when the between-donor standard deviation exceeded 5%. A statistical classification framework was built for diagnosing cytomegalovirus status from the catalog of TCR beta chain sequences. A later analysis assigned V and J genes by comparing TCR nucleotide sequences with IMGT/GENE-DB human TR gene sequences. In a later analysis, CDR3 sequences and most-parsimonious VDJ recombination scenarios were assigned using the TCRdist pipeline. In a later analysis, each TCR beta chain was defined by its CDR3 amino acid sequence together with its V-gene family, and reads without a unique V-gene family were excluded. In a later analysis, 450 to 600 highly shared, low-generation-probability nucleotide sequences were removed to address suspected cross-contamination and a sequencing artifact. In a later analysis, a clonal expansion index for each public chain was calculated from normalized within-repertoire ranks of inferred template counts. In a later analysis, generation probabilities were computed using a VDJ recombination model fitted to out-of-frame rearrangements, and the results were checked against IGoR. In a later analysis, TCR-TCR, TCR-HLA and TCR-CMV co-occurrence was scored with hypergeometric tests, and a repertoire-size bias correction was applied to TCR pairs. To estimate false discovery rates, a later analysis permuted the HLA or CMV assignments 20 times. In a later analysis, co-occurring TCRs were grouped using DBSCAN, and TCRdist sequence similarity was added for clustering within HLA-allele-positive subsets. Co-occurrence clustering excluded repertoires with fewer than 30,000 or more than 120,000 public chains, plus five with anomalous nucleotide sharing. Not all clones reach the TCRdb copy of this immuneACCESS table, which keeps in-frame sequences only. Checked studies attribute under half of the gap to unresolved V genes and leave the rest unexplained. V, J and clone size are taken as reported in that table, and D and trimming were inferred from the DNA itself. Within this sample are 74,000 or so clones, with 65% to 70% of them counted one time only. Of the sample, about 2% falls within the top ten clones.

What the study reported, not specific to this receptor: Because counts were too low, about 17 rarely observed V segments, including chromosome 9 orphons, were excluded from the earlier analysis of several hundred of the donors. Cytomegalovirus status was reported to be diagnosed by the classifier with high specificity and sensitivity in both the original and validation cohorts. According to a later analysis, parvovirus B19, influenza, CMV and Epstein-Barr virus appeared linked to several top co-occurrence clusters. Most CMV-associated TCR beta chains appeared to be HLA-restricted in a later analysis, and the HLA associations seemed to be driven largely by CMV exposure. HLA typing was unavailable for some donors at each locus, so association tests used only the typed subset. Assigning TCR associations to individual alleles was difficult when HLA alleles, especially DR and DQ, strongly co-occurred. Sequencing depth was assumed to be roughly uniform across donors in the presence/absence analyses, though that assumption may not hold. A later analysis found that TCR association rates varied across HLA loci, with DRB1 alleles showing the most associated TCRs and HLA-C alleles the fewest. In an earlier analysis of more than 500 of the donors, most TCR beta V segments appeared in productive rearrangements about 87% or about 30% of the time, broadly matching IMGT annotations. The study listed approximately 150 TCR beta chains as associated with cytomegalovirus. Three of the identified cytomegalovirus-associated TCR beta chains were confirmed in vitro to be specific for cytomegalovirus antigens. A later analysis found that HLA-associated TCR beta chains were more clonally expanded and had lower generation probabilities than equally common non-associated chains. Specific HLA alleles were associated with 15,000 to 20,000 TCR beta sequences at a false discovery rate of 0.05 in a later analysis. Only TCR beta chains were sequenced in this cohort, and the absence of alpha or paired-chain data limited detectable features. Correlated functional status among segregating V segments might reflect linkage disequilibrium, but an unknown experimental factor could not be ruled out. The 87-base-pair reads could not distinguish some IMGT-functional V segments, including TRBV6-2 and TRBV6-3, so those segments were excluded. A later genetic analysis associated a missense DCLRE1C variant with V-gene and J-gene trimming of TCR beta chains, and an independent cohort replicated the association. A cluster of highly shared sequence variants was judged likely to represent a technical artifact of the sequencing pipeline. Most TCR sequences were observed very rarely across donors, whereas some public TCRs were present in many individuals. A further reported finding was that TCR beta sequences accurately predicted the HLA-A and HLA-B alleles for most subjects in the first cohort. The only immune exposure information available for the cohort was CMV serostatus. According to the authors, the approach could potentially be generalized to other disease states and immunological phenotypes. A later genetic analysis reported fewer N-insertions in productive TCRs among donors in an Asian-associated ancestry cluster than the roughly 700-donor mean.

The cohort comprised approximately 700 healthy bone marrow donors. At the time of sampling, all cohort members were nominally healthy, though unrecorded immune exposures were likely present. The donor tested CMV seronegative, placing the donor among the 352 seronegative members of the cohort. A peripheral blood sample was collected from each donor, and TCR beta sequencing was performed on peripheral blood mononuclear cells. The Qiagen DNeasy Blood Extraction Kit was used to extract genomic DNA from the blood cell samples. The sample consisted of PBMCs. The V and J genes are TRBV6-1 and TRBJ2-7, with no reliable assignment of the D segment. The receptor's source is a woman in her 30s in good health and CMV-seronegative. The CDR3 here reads CASPSSYEQYF. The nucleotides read TGTGCCAGCCCGAGCTCCTACGAGCAGTACTTC.